The 8 T cell receptor beta chains below were found in one sample sequenced in a study of read filtering for tumor transcriptome and immune sequencing (dated by TCRdb to about 2020). The sequencer was an Illumina HiSeq 4000. TCR libraries were built from approximately 400 ng RNA with the Immunoverse kit, using molecular barcoded adaptors covering alpha/delta and beta/gamma chains. TCRdb reran the public reads through fastp at Q25 and MiXCR, keeping productive beta chains. Rows with a matching CDR3 protein are joined into one entry that keeps the most common DNA and genes. The sample table contains 40,000 or so distinct CDR3 sequences; only one count was recorded for around 15% of them. The top ten constitute 30% of the sample. The specimen was a population of CD138-negative cells sorted from bone marrow. The sample's cell subset or site label, in plain terms: bone marrow mononuclear cells depleted of CD138+ plasma/myeloma cells by negative magnetic selection. Every receptor here comes from a donor aged 40 or over with multiple myeloma.

On this clonotype: The junction and the germline gene differ at one end; a read error may be behind it. The V and J genes are TRBV29-1 and TRBJ2-7; either TRBD1 or TRBD2 may supply D (5 bases each). The V gene's germline CDR1 is SQVTM and CDR2 ANQGSEA. The CDR3 loop spans 12 amino acids. The CDR3 sequence: CSVVRDGYELYF. CDR3 coding DNA: TGCAGCGTTGTGAGGGACGGGTACGAGCTGTACTTC.

In this sample, this clonotype turned up many times. The CDR3 ends on some other residue instead of the conserved phenylalanine or tryptophan, so this is likely a read error. The genes are TRBV10-3 and TRBJ2-7, with a possible D match to TRBD1 (6 bases). The CDR3 spans 14 residues. Germline lookup yields CDR1 ENHRY and CDR2 SYGVKD. With 3 bases removed from V and 5 bases from J, the gap between germline ends came to 14 bases. CDR3 in amino acids: CAISDSGQPNEQYS. The CDR3, as DNA: TGTGCCATCAGTGACAGTGGACAGCCCAACGAGCAGTACTCC.

With regard to this clonotype: This may come from a read error, since a much larger clone is one base off. The chain links TRBV7-9 to TRBJ2-7; D is uncertain. Germline V gene data show CDR1 as SEHNR and CDR2 as FQNEAQ (reference sequence). There are 12 residues in the CDR3. In nucleotides, the CDR3 is TGTGCCGGCAGCTTAGATGGGTACGAGCAGTACTTC. It codes for CAGSLDGYEQYF.

By its share, this clonotype is medium-sized. The chain recombines TRBV24-1 with TRBJ2-1; D unresolved. The CDR3 totals 13 residues. The germline CDR1 and CDR2 sequences are KGHDR and SFDVKD. V was pared by 5 bases and J by 3 bases, with 7 bases between. DNA of the CDR3: TGTGCCACCAGTGCGGCTTACTACAATGAGCAGTTCTTC. It is translated as CATSAAYYNEQFF.

Regarding this clonotype: Since a much larger clone is just one base distant, this may be a read error. The chain joins TRBV27 to TRBJ1-2; D is uncertain. Looked up from germline, CDR1 is MNHEY and CDR2 is SMNVEV (reference sequence). There are 13 residues in the CDR3. The CDR3 loop is CASSGAANYGYIF. DNA of the CDR3: TGTGCCAGCAGTGGTGCAGCTAACTATGGCTACATCTTC.

The CDR3 region has the DNA TGCAGTGCTAGAGAGCGTTCTTCGTACAATGAGCAGTTCTTC. This sequence encodes CSARERSSYNEQFF. The chain employs TRBV20-1 and TRBJ2-1, with D unclear. The germline V gene has CDR1 DFQATT and CDR2 SNEGSKA (reference sequence). With 0 bases removed from V and 4 bases from J, the gap between germline ends came to 10 bases. CDR3 size: 14 residues.

Comments on this clonotype: With only one base between it and a far larger clone, this is likely a read error. The chain combines TRBV7-6 with TRBJ1-1; D gene unclear. This CDR3 region has 17 residues. Germline CDR1 is SGHVS and CDR2 is FNYEAQ. This CDR3 reads CASSLGSTSALNTVAFF. The CDR3 DNA reads as TGTGCCAGCAGCTTAGGCTCGACCTCAGCGTTGAACACTGTAGCTTTCTTT.

This clonotype was counted only a few times. This chain connects TRBV11-2 to TRBJ2-2; D ambiguous. V shed 5 bases and J shed 0 bases, with 13 bases lying between them. Looked up from germline, CDR1 is SGHAT and CDR2 is FQNNGV. CDR3 size: 16 residues. CDR3 region: CASSITWTTNTGELFF. CDR3 bases: TGTGCCAGCAGCATTACGTGGACCACGAACACCGGGGAGCTGTTTTTT.